The 32 T cell receptor beta chains listed next were all sequenced from one sample in a study of T cells in localized non-small cell lung cancer. Clones were read by immunoSEQ multiplex PCR, and TCRdb kept only the in-frame ones, dropping some. This table has 13,000 or so clones, around nine tenths appearing once. This sample comprised peripheral blood mononuclear cells, obtained before any cancer treatment. The receptors shown here come from a man between 40 and 75 years old with stage III lung adenocarcinoma.

The chain employs TRBV6-1 and TRBJ2-3, with D uncertain. The length of the CDR3 is 13 residues. V gave up 2 bases and J gave up 9 bases, with 12 bases separating them. Germline V gene data show CDR1 as MNHNS and CDR2 as SASEGT. The CDR3 region is CASSESRMWTQYF. The CDR3 DNA is TGTGCCAGCAGTGAATCCCGAATGTGGACGCAGTATTTT.

Only one count was recorded for this clone. The rearrangement uses TRBV5-5 and TRBJ2-5; tentatively, D is TRBD2 (7 bases). CDR1 is SGHKS, CDR2 YYEKEE, per germline (reference sequence). V lost 0 bases, J lost 0 bases, and 12 bases lay in between. The CDR3 has 16 amino acids. The CDR3 loop is CASSLEGRGYQETQYF. The CDR3 coding sequence is TGTGCCAGCAGCTTGGAAGGGAGGGGGTACCAAGAGACCCAGTACTTC.

The chain employs TRBV6-1 and TRBJ2-5; no firm D call. The CDR3 totals 14 residues. Germline V gives CDR1 MNHNS, CDR2 SASEGT. The V end was cut by 2 bases, the J end by 5 bases, with 12 bases between. This CDR3 reads CASSEIWGMETQYF. Here the CDR3 DNA reads TGTGCCAGCAGTGAAATCTGGGGAATGGAGACCCAGTACTTC.

This clone came up a few times. The V gene is TRBV7-2, the J gene TRBJ2-5; 12 positions match TRBD2. Per the germline V gene, CDR1 is SGHTA and CDR2 is FQGNSA. The CDR3 runs to 16 residues. The junction had 6 bases not matched to a gene; V was cut back by 5 bases and J by 2 bases. This CDR3 reads CASSRRLAGVQETQYF. The CDR3 coding sequence is TGTGCCAGCAGCCGGAGACTAGCGGGAGTTCAAGAGACCCAGTACTTC.

The rearrangement links TRBV6-5 to TRBJ2-1; 10 bases fit TRBD2. In germline, CDR1 is MNHEY, CDR2 SVGAGI. The ends lost 0 bases at V and 6 bases at J; junction bases unmatched: 2. The CDR3 is 15 residues long. DNA of the CDR3: TGTGCCAGCAGTTACTCTAGCGGGGGGATCAATGAGCAGTTCTTC. This sequence encodes CASSYSSGGINEQFF.

This clone appeared a single time. V gene TRBV2 combines with J gene TRBJ1-2, with D unresolved. The CDR3 spans 14 residues. Germline values: CDR1 SNHLY, CDR2 FYNNEI. Trimming pared 5 bases from V and 3 bases from J, leaving 13 bases between. DNA of the CDR3: TGTGCCAGCAGTAATGAAAAAGGTTACTATGGCTACACCTTC. Translation gives CASSNEKGYYGYTF.

The J gene is TRBJ2-5, the V gene TRBV5-8; D is undetermined. The CDR3 extends over 16 amino acids. Trimming pared 1 base from V and 3 bases from J, leaving 16 bases between. Germline V gene data show CDR1 as SGHTS and CDR2 as YDEGEE. The CDR3 loop reads CASSLLAGWVEETQYF. CDR3 DNA sequence: TGTGCCAGCAGCTTGCTTGCAGGCTGGGTGGAAGAGACCCAGTACTTC.

V usage is TRBV7-3 and J usage is TRBJ2-2, with 10 bases aligning to TRBD1. V was pared by 0 bases and J by 1 base, with 5 bases of the junction left unmatched. The germline V gene encodes CDR1 SGHTA and CDR2 FQGTGA. The CDR3 is 18 amino acids. CDR3 bases: TGTGCCAGCAGCTTAACAGGCGGGACAGGGGAGAACACCGGGGAGCTGTTTTTT. This gives the protein CASSLTGGTGENTGELFF.

The J gene is TRBJ2-2, the V gene TRBV5-1; D is ambiguous. The germline V gene has CDR1 SGHRS and CDR2 YFSETQ. Trimming removed 0 bases at V and 4 bases at J, with 16 bases between. This CDR3 has 17 amino acids. The CDR3 coding sequence is TGCGCCAGCAGCTTGGCCGGGTTGGGGATTACCACCGGGGAGCTGTTTTTT. This gives the protein CASSLAGLGITTGELFF.

The chain recombines TRBV28 with TRBJ2-3, with TRBD2 as a possible D gene (5 bases). V lost 10 bases and J 1 base, leaving 18 bases between the germline ends. CDR3 length equals 15 residues. Germline values: CDR1 MDHEN, CDR2 SYDVKM. The CDR3 here is CATHWRRSRTDTQYF. Written as DNA, the CDR3 is TGTGCCACCCATTGGAGGCGGAGCCGCACAGATACGCAGTATTTT.

The J gene is TRBJ1-2, the V gene TRBV5-6; D may be TRBD1 (6 bases). The CDR3 is made up of 15 amino acids. With 1 base removed from V and 2 bases from J, the gap between germline ends came to 12 bases. Germline V lookup: CDR1 SGHDT, CDR2 YYEEEE. CDR3 in DNA: TGTGCCAGCAGCTTGTCACACAGGGAAAACTATGGCTACACCTTC. The encoded protein is CASSLSHRENYGYTF.

This sequence joins TRBV15 and TRBJ1-5; the D gene is possibly TRBD1 (6 bases). Trimming removed 1 base at V and 0 bases at J, with 10 bases between. The CDR3 extends over 16 amino acids. Germline V lookup: CDR1 LNHNV, CDR2 YYDKDF (reference sequence). CDR3 DNA: TGTGCCACCAGCAGAGGGGACACGATTAGCAATCAGCCCCAGCATTTT. It translates to CATSRGDTISNQPQHF.

The V gene is TRBV5-4, the J gene TRBJ2-5; D is unresolved. The CDR3 runs 16 residues. Trimming left V 0 bases short and J 5 bases short, with 17 bases between. Germline CDR1 and CDR2: SGHNT and YYREEE (reference sequence). CDR3 DNA sequence: TGTGCCAGCAGCTTGGCAACTGCTGGTAGATGGGAGACCCAGTACTTC. The encoded protein is CASSLATAGRWETQYF. Filled out from reference TRBV5-4 and TRBJ2-5, the complete variable domain reads ETGVTQSPTHLIKTRGQQVTLRCSSQSGHNTVSWYQQALGQGPQFIFQYYREEENGRGNFPPRFSGLQFPNYSSELNVNALELDDSALYLCASSLATAGRWETQYFGPGTRLLVL.

The chain couples TRBV7-9 to TRBJ2-2, with D possibly matching TRBD1 (5 bases). Trimming shortened V by 5 bases and J by 1 base, and 8 bases separated the two germline ends. This CDR3 is built from 14 residues. Per germline, CDR1 SEHNR and CDR2 FQNEAQ (reference sequence). For the CDR3, the DNA is TGTGCCAGCAGCGGGGCGCGGAACACCGGGGAGCTGTTTTTT. Translating it yields CASSGARNTGELFF.

The gene calls are TRBV7-3 and TRBJ2-1; D is uncertain. This CDR3 has 13 residues. V lost 3 bases and J 6 bases, leaving 9 bases between the germline ends. Germline V lookup: CDR1 SGHTA, CDR2 FQGTGA. CDR3 region: CASSFEIRNEQFF. The CDR3 region has the DNA TGTGCCAGCAGCTTCGAAATTCGCAATGAGCAGTTCTTC.

This clone was detected once. The V and J genes are TRBV2 and TRBJ2-7; 10 positions agree with TRBD1. This CDR3 is built from 15 residues. The V gene end was trimmed by 6 bases and the J gene end by 6 bases; junction bases not matched to a gene: 11. Germline V gene data show CDR1 as SNHLY and CDR2 as FYNNEI. The CDR3 nucleotides read TGTGCCAGCAGAGGACCGGGACAGGGGTTACTCGAGCAGTACTTC. Translation gives CASRGPGQGLLEQYF. Full variable domain (missing parts from reference TRBV2 and TRBJ2-7): EPEVTQTPSHQVTQMGQEVILRCVPISNHLYFYWYRQILGQKVEFLVSFYNNEISEKSEIFDDQFSVERPDGSNFTLKIRSTKLEDSAMYFCASRGPGQGLLEQYFGPGTRLTVT.

The rearrangement links TRBV28 to TRBJ2-1, with D uncertain. Trimming took 6 bases from V and 0 from J, leaving 12 bases between them. The germline gives CDR1 MDHEN, CDR2 SYDVKM. This CDR3 spans 15 amino acids. The CDR3 DNA is TGTGCCAGCAGCCGCGACATAAGCTCCTACAATGAGCAGTTCTTC. Its translation is CASSRDISSYNEQFF.

The rearrangement uses TRBV18 and TRBJ2-6; 10 bases are a match to TRBD1. The CDR3 spans 16 residues. Germline trimming cut 6 bases from V and 3 bases from J; bases unmatched to any gene: 5. The germline V gene encodes CDR1 KGHSH and CDR2 LQKENI. The CDR3 bases are TGTGCCAGCTCGCCGACAGGGGGCGTTGGGGCCAACGTCCTGACTTTC. Amino acid sequence: CASSPTGGVGANVLTF.

The V gene is TRBV7-7, the J gene TRBJ2-3; the D is unclear. Trimming removed 9 bases at V and 2 bases at J, with 9 bases between. CDR1 and CDR2 (germline): SSHAT, FNYEAQ (reference sequence). This CDR3 contains 12 residues. CDR3 bases: TGTGCCAGTGGGCCCTCCACAGATACGCAGTATTTT. This codes for CASGPSTDTQYF.

The chain is built from TRBV11-3 and TRBJ2-7; D remains ambiguous. CDR3 size: 14 residues. Trimming left V 6 bases short and J 2 bases short, with 14 bases between. CDR1 is SGHNT, CDR2 YENEEA, per germline. The CDR3 sequence is CASSPSVFPYEQYF. DNA of the CDR3: TGTGCCAGCAGTCCATCCGTCTTCCCCTACGAGCAGTACTTC.

CDR3 DNA sequence: TGTGCCAGCAGCTTAGCACCGGGACAGGGCAAAAACATTCAGTACTTC. Protein sequence: CASSLAPGQGKNIQYF. V is TRBV7-8 and J is TRBJ2-4, with TRBD1 matching 9 bases. The germline V gene has CDR1 SGHVS and CDR2 FQNEAQ. CDR3 length: 16 residues. Unmatched junction bases numbered 3, after V lost 0 bases and J lost 3 bases.

The J gene is TRBJ2-4, the V gene TRBV5-8; the D gene could be TRBD1 or TRBD2 (6 bases each). This CDR3 is 16 amino acids long. V was cut by 3 bases and J by 7 bases, with 20 bases left in between. Germline V gene sequence: CDR1 SGHTS, CDR2 YDEGEE. The CDR3 spells CASSSRGVGGRNIQYF. CDR3 nucleotides: TGTGCCAGCAGCTCCAGAGGGGTAGGGGGGAGGAACATTCAGTACTTC.

The V gene is TRBV6-5, the J gene TRBJ2-7; D not certain. Germline loops: CDR1 MNHEY, CDR2 SVGAGI. Trimming took 6 bases from V and 3 from J, leaving 18 bases between them. This CDR3 is built from 15 residues. The CDR3 loop reads CASSSAGTLLYEQYF. The CDR3 region has the DNA TGTGCCAGCAGCTCAGCAGGAACCCTACTCTACGAGCAGTACTTC.

The chain links TRBV7-3 to TRBJ2-1, with D perhaps TRBD1 or TRBD2 (5 bases each). The V end lost 0 bases, the J end lost 0 bases, and 6 bases lay between the germline ends. CDR3 size: 15 residues. The germline gives CDR1 SGHTA, CDR2 FQGTGA. CDR3 nucleotides: TGTGCCAGCAGCTTAACGGGGGACTCCTACAATGAGCAGTTCTTC. This translates into CASSLTGDSYNEQFF.

The chain couples TRBV28 to TRBJ1-3, with 9 bases identical to TRBD1. The CDR3 has 17 amino acids. Trimming at V came to 5 bases and at J to 7 bases, leaving 15 bases not matched to a gene. The germline CDR1 and CDR2 sequences are MDHEN and SYDVKM. The CDR3 here is CASSVRFGTGTGNTIYF. The CDR3 DNA sequence: TGTGCCAGCAGTGTCAGGTTTGGGACAGGGACAGGTAACACCATATATTTT. Complete variable domain (other parts from reference TRBV28 and TRBJ1-3): DVKVTQSSRYLVKRTGEKVFLECVQDMDHENMFWYRQDPGLGLRLIYFSYDVKMKEKGDIPEGYSVSREKKERFSLILESASTNQTSMYLCASSVRFGTGTGNTIYFGEGSWLTVV.

The rearrangement uses TRBV7-9 and TRBJ2-4; possible D gene TRBD1, 6 bases. Germline-derived CDR1 and CDR2 are SEHNR and FQNEAQ (reference sequence). CDR3 size: 18 residues. The germline V and J ends were trimmed by 5 bases and 0 bases, with 20 bases remaining between them. The CDR3 sequence is CASSRSQGQILAKNIQYF. The CDR3 DNA is TGTGCCAGCAGCAGAAGCCAAGGACAGATTCTAGCCAAAAACATTCAGTACTTC.

This clone was seen only once. Written as DNA, the CDR3 is TGTGCCAGCAGCGTAGATGAGGGATCCTACGAGCAGTACTTC. This codes for CASSVDEGSYEQYF. The chain carries TRBV9 and TRBJ2-7; a possible D gene is TRBD2 (5 bases). V dropped 0 bases and J dropped 1 base, with 8 bases sitting between them. The CDR3 runs to 14 residues. Per germline, CDR1 SGDLS and CDR2 YYNGEE.

The CDR3 loop is CASSLGLYHRISTDTQYF. The CDR3 DNA reads as TGTGCCAGCAGTTTGGGGCTCTACCATCGAATTAGCACAGATACGCAGTATTTT. This sequence joins TRBV28 and TRBJ2-3; a weak D match, TRBD1 (5 bases). The ends were cut back, 3 bases at V and 0 bases at J, with 19 bases in the middle. This CDR3 is built from 18 residues. Germline values: CDR1 MDHEN, CDR2 SYDVKM.

This chain links TRBV25-1 with TRBJ2-3; D uncertain. There are 12 residues in the CDR3. CDR1 and CDR2 (germline): MGHDK, SYGVNS. Trimming took 2 bases from V and 7 from J, leaving 7 bases between them. The CDR3 DNA sequence: TGTGCCAGCAGTGAAGGGTCCCATACGCAGTATTTT. This encodes CASSEGSHTQYF.

The chain employs TRBV4-1 and TRBJ2-7; perhaps TRBD1 as D (5 bases). The V gene lost 3 bases and the J gene lost 6 bases, with 21 bases spanning the gap. The V gene's germline CDR1 is MGHRA and CDR2 YSYEKL. The CDR3 runs to 16 residues. The CDR3 here is CASSQVDIFVSREQYF. The DNA of the CDR3 is TGCGCCAGCAGCCAGGTGGACATATTTGTTTCCCGCGAGCAGTACTTC.

This chain links TRBV28 with TRBJ1-2; the D is unclear. The CDR3 spans 14 residues. Germline-derived CDR1 and CDR2 are MDHEN and SYDVKM. Trimming took off 2 bases at V and 6 bases at J, with 13 bases between the two ends. The CDR3 coding sequence is TGTGCCAGCAGTTTACCCCACAGTTGGAATGGCTACACCTTC. This sequence encodes CASSLPHSWNGYTF.

In DNA form, the CDR3 reads TGTGCCAGCAGTTACCAGGGGAGAGCTAACTATGGCTACACCTTC. It translates to CASSYQGRANYGYTF. This chain connects TRBV28 to TRBJ1-2; D might be TRBD1 (6 bases). Germline CDR1 and CDR2: MDHEN and SYDVKM. The CDR3 has 15 amino acids. Trimming shortened V by 4 bases and J by 0 bases, and 12 bases separated the two germline ends.